This T cell receptor (beta chain) was recorded in a study of T-cell reconstitution after alpha-beta-depleted transplantation in children listed by TCRdb under 2016. Notes on the research overall: Using TCR repertoire profiling, the study followed T-cell immune reconstitution in a quantitative way in children after TCRalphabeta/CD19-depleted allogeneic hematopoietic cell transplantation.

What the work shows at the level of the full study, not this receptor alone: In some patients, the high TCRbeta diversity seen at day 60 was put down to recipient T cells and intrathymic progenitors that had survived conditioning. Over subsequent months, a decline in hyperexpanded clone frequencies was noted, and after one year, T-cell counts and TCRbeta diversity were mostly ascribed to newly produced T cells. Apparently early alphabetaT-cell count recovery about two months after transplant reportedly relied on only several hundred rapidly expanded clones derived from non-depleted graft cells.

This clonotype was picked up a small number of times. Its antigen is unknown. No base qualities exist here, and no much larger clone lies one base off it. Taken with the paper, the label for treatment or condition translates to: allogeneic hematopoietic cell transplantation with graft depleted of TCRalphabeta T cells and CD19 B cells. Transplant recipients were children who received TCRalphabeta/CD19-depleted allogeneic hematopoietic cell grafts. Including the terminal cysteine and phenylalanine, the CDR3 comprises 14 residues. Just the 42-base CDR3 DNA is kept, in frame starting at base 1. Relative to germline, V is 4 bases shorter and J is 0 bases shorter, with 7 bases between their ends. Library prep was done by PCR. The sample was run on an Illumina HiSeq 2500. Molecular barcoding was employed in the preparation of TCR libraries, with unique molecular identifiers being used to normalize TCRbeta repertoire quantification. TCRdb handled the public reads itself, with Q25 trimming in fastp and clone calling in MiXCR, and kept productive beta chains. Here each entry gathers all rows of one CDR3 protein and keeps the most common genes and DNA. This sample is represented by around 960,000 distinct CDR3 sequences; roughly 31% of them were singletons. Roughly 31% of the sample is in the top ten clones.

Sequenced material: PBMCs, mostly from graft donor cells, taken 360 days after TCRalphabeta/CD19-depleted stem cell transplant. The receptor was isolated from a boy less than two years old who had a stem cell transplant for SCID, so the T cells may come from the graft donor. The chain uses TRBV12-3 or TRBV12-4 and TRBJ1-5; the D gene is not confidently resolved. This receptor carries the CDR3 CASSSLYSNQPQHF. The base sequence is TGTGCCAGCAGTTCTCTTTATAGCAATCAGCCCCAGCATTTT.